The 22 T cell receptor beta chains in this list originate from one sample, sequenced in a study of T cells after yellow fever vaccination. TCRdb recomputed calls from the 5' RACE reads with MiXCR, one row per CDR3 protein. Seen here are roughly 62,000 distinct CDR3 sequences, around 6.5% observed once, and the top ten hold about 40%. The sample was CD8+ T cells sorted from PBMCs, taken on the day of the first yellow fever vaccination. All receptors derive from a man aged 18 to 29 who received the YFV17D yellow fever vaccine.

V and J are TRBV15 and TRBJ2-5; the D is unclear. CDR1 is LNHNV and CDR2 is YYDKDF in the germline V gene (reference sequence). The length of the CDR3 is 14 residues. V dropped 4 bases and J dropped 5 bases, with 14 bases sitting between them. CDR3 loop: CATSMPSGGETQYF. The CDR3 DNA is TGTGCCACCAGCATGCCTTCGGGTGGGGAGACCCAGTACTTC.

In this sample, this clonotype turned up many times. V usage is TRBV20-1 and J usage is TRBJ2-1, with 8 bases lining up with TRBD2. The CDR3 loop spans 15 amino acids. Trimming cost V 0 bases and J 5 bases; bases outside gene matches: 6. Germline assignment: CDR1 DFQATT and CDR2 SNEGSKA (reference sequence). CDR3 coding DNA: TGCAGTGCTAGAGAGACGGGGGGGAGGGACAATGAGCAGTTCTTC. Its protein product is CSARETGGRDNEQFF.

This clonotype was picked up many times. The V gene is TRBV7-8, the J gene TRBJ2-3; D call uncertain. Looked up from germline, CDR1 is SGHVS and CDR2 is FQNEAQ. V was shortened by 5 bases and J by 1 base, with 10 bases between the two germline ends. This CDR3 spans 14 amino acids. This chain's CDR3 is CASSPGGRTDTQYF. In nucleotides, the CDR3 is TGTGCCAGCAGCCCCGGTGGACGCACAGATACGCAGTATTTT.

This clonotype was recorded at least ten times. The V call is TRBV12-3 or TRBV12-4, the J call TRBJ1-1, with a tentative D call TRBD1 (6 bases). This CDR3 contains 13 residues. The ends were cut back, 3 bases at V and 7 bases at J, with 12 bases in the middle. CDR3 in DNA: TGTGCCAGCAGTTTTGGGGGGCAGGTTGAAGCTTTCTTT. Protein sequence: CASSFGGQVEAFF.

This clonotype was observed many times. The chain has TRBV5-6 and TRBJ2-1, with D perhaps matching TRBD2 (6 bases). CDR3 size: 14 residues. Trimming removed 8 bases at V and 5 bases at J, with 17 bases between. Germline lookup yields CDR1 SGHDT and CDR2 YYEEEE. As DNA, the CDR3 is TGTGCCAGGGGCCCCGGGGGACGGCACAATGAGCAGTTCTTC. Protein product: CARGPGGRHNEQFF.

In its sample, this clonotype was seen a few times. The chain has TRBV6-2 or TRBV6-3 and TRBJ1-2; 12 bases agree with TRBD1. CDR1 is MNHEY, CDR2 SVGEGT, per germline. The CDR3 contains 17 residues. J lost 4 bases, V lost 5 bases, and 11 bases had no gene match. This chain's CDR3 is CASSPGTGGLGGYGYTF. In DNA, the CDR3 is TGTGCCAGCAGTCCTGGGACAGGGGGCTTAGGCGGCTATGGCTACACCTTC.

The chain has TRBV20-1 and TRBJ2-7; tentatively, D is TRBD1 or TRBD2 (5 bases each). Germline V gene data show CDR1 as DFQATT and CDR2 as SNEGSKA (reference sequence). The CDR3 is made up of 13 amino acids. V lost 4 bases and J 4 bases, leaving 14 bases between the germline ends. This CDR3 is CSATLRDPYEQYF. The CDR3 DNA reads as TGCAGTGCTACGCTCCGGGACCCTTACGAGCAGTACTTC.

A few counts support this clonotype. The genes are TRBV12-3 or TRBV12-4 and TRBJ1-5; D unclear. V lost 8 bases to trimming and J lost 3 bases, with 5 bases between them. This CDR3 comprises 11 residues. CDR3 in amino acids: CASGDNQPQHF. In DNA form, the CDR3 reads TGTGCCAGCGGGGACAATCAGCCCCAGCATTTT.

This clonotype was detected ten times or more. This chain joins TRBV27 and TRBJ1-1; maybe TRBD1 (5 bases). CDR3 length: 15 amino acids. Per the germline V gene, CDR1 is MNHEY and CDR2 is SMNVEV (reference sequence). V gave up 1 base and J gave up 0 bases, with 9 bases separating them. CDR3 DNA sequence: TGTGCCAGCAGTTTATTCCAGGGCTTGAACACTGAAGCTTTCTTT. It specifies CASSLFQGLNTEAFF.

This clonotype has a handful of counts. The chain links TRBV28 to TRBJ2-2, with 11 bases that match TRBD1. CDR3 size: 16 residues. CDR1 is MDHEN and CDR2 is SYDVKM in the germline V gene. J lost 7 bases, V lost 7 bases, and 11 bases had no gene match. CDR3 loop: CASTPRTGGSGGELFF. DNA for the CDR3: TGTGCCAGCACCCCCAGGACAGGGGGCTCCGGCGGGGAGCTGTTTTTT.

This clonotype was recorded at least ten times. The chain joins TRBV12-3 or TRBV12-4 to TRBJ1-3; no clear D gene. CDR3 size: 15 residues. V lost 7 bases to trimming and J lost 0 bases, with 13 bases between them. The CDR3, as DNA: TGTGCCAGCAACAAAGGACCAATCTCTGGAAACACCATATATTTT. It codes for CASNKGPISGNTIYF.

The chain recombines TRBV9 with TRBJ1-5, with unresolved D. The CDR3 extends over 16 amino acids. The germline V and J ends were trimmed by 3 bases and 1 base, with 14 bases remaining between them. From germline, CDR1 is SGDLS and CDR2 YYNGEE. The CDR3 region is CASSGGDGSSNQPQHF. CDR3 in DNA: TGTGCCAGCAGCGGCGGAGATGGATCAAGCAATCAGCCCCAGCATTTT.

The table lists this clonotype with a few counts. This chain uses TRBV4-3 with TRBJ1-2, with D possibly TRBD1 on 5 matching bases. CDR1 and CDR2 (germline): LGHNA, YSLEER. The CDR3 totals 15 residues. The ends were cut back, 0 bases at V and 5 bases at J, with 13 bases in the middle. CDR3 nucleotides: TGCGCCAGCAGCCAAGAGCTCGTGGGGGTATATGGCTACACCTTC. This encodes CASSQELVGVYGYTF.

The V gene is TRBV7-9, the J gene TRBJ2-1; 12 nucleotides line up with TRBD2. Losses at the gene ends were 6 bases for V and 8 bases for J; bases not matched to a gene: 8. CDR1 SEHNR and CDR2 FQNEAQ come from the germline V gene (reference sequence). The CDR3 loop spans 15 amino acids. This CDR3 reads CASSMSLAGGHEQFF. The DNA of the CDR3 is TGTGCCAGCAGTATGTCACTAGCGGGGGGACATGAGCAGTTCTTC.

The rearrangement joins TRBV4-1 to TRBJ2-5; 11 bases fit TRBD1. V lost 1 base, J lost 5 bases, and 9 bases stayed unmatched. The germline V gene encodes CDR1 MGHRA and CDR2 YSYEKL. This CDR3 is 17 amino acids long. CDR3 coding DNA: TGCGCCAGCAGCCAAGTGACCGGGACAGGGGGTATGGAGACCCAGTACTTC. This codes for CASSQVTGTGGMETQYF.

As concerns this clonotype: A much larger clone differs by one base, so this may be a read error. The genes are TRBV12-3 or TRBV12-4 and TRBJ2-2, with 11 bases aligning to TRBD2. After removal of 6 bases from V and 7 bases from J, the junction contained 10 bases not matched to a gene. CDR3 length: 16 residues. The CDR3 DNA reads as TGTGCCAGCAGACTGGCTAGCGGGGGGTCGAGCGGGGAGCTGTTTTTT. Translating it yields CASRLASGGSSGELFF.

The V gene is TRBV4-1, the J gene TRBJ2-1, with TRBD2 identical over 9 bases. J gave up 4 bases and V 1 base, and 2 bases lay outside the gene matches. Germline CDR1 is MGHRA and CDR2 is YSYEKL. There are 15 residues in the CDR3. CDR3 sequence: CASSQAAGGYNEQFF. The CDR3, as DNA: TGCGCCAGCAGCCAAGCGGCGGGGGGGTACAATGAGCAGTTCTTC.

This clonotype was counted at least ten times. The chain has TRBV20-1 and TRBJ2-1, with D unresolved. This CDR3 contains 15 residues. CDR1 DFQATT and CDR2 SNEGSKA come from the germline V gene (reference sequence). Trimming left V 0 bases short and J 0 bases short, with 9 bases between. CDR3: CSARDSGSSYNEQFF. CDR3 DNA sequence: TGCAGTGCTAGAGATTCAGGAAGCTCCTACAATGAGCAGTTCTTC.

At least ten counts were recorded for this clonotype. V gene TRBV11-2 combines with J gene TRBJ2-7; 7 bases line up with TRBD1. This CDR3 is built from 18 residues. Germline loops: CDR1 SGHAT, CDR2 FQNNGV. Trimming at V came to 0 bases and at J to 2 bases, leaving 13 bases not matched to a gene. The CDR3 DNA reads TGTGCCAGCAGCTTAGATTCGTTCGGTACAGGGGATACCTACGAGCAGTACTTC. It is translated as CASSLDSFGTGDTYEQYF.

In this sample, this clonotype turned up many times. CDR3 in amino acids: CASSRGAGAPNQPQHF. The CDR3 DNA sequence: TGTGCCAGTAGCAGAGGGGCAGGGGCACCTAATCAGCCCCAGCATTTT. This chain joins TRBV19 and TRBJ1-5; D may be TRBD1 (6 bases). The V end was cut by 6 bases, the J end by 4 bases, with 19 bases between. This CDR3 has 16 amino acids. Germline V gene lookup returns CDR1 LNHDA and CDR2 SQIVND (reference sequence). The full variable domain, in which reference TRBV19 and TRBJ1-5 provide the parts outside the CDR3, is DGGITQSPKYLFRKEGQNVTLSCEQNLNHDAMYWYRQDPGQGLRLIYYSQIVNDFQKGDIAEGYSVSREKKESFPLTVTSAQKNPTAFYLCASSRGAGAPNQPQHFGDGTRLSIL.

This clonotype was detected ten times or more. CDR3 sequence reads: CAWSVAGTHYYNEQFF. The CDR3 DNA sequence: TGTGCCTGGAGTGTAGCTGGGACTCACTACTACAATGAGCAGTTCTTC. This rearrangement joins TRBV30 to TRBJ2-1; a weak D match, TRBD2 (6 bases). Trimming took off 0 bases at V and 3 bases at J, with 15 bases between the two ends. The CDR3 is 16 amino acids. Germline V lookup: CDR1 GTSNPN, CDR2 SVGIG (reference sequence). Variable domain in full (rest from reference TRBV30 and TRBJ2-1): SQTIHQWPATLVQPVGSPLSLECTVEGTSNPNLYWYRQAAGRGLQLLFYSVGIGQISSEVPQNLSASRPQDRQFILSSKKLLLSDSGFYLCAWSVAGTHYYNEQFFGPGTRLTVL.

The V gene is TRBV15, the J gene TRBJ2-4; 10 positions match TRBD2. Trimming at V came to 5 bases and at J to 9 bases, leaving 13 bases not matched to a gene. This CDR3 region has 16 residues. Germline loops: CDR1 LNHNV, CDR2 YYDKDF (reference sequence). DNA for the CDR3: TGTGCCACCAGCGTAGCGGGGGGCCTAGAAGGGGTCATTCAGTACTTC. Amino acids: CATSVAGGLEGVIQYF.